By share, the clone carrying this T cell receptor (beta chain) counts as medium-sized (0.01 to 0.1%). Nobody among the patients had been given any treatment before thyroid surgery. TCRdb re-called clones from the PCR reads using MiXCR. The data show roughly 12,000 clones, around 21% seen once. CDR1 SNHLY and CDR2 FYNNEI come from the germline V gene. Deletions cut 5 bases from V and 2 bases from J, with 7 bases between. The CDR3 is 13 residues long. These data belong to a study of metastatic and nonmetastatic thyroid tumors. The sequencing sample was made of adjacent normal tissue. This TCR was recovered from a female donor with papillary thyroid cancer or a benign thyroid nodule (not recorded which). Some clones in this sample may be carry-over from other donors' samples. This chain connects TRBV2 to TRBJ1-5, with D unclear. The CDR3 nucleotides are TGTGCCAGCAGTCTCAATGGCAATCAGCCCCAGCATTTT. Its translation: CASSLNGNQPQHF.